These 27 T cell receptor beta chains came from one sample sequenced in a study of blood T cell repertoires in COVID-19. The repertoire was sequenced with immunoSEQ multiplex PCR; TCRdb's copy has only in-frame clones and lacks some. The table includes roughly 190,000 clones, approximately 87% detected once. Sequencing was performed on peripheral blood. The receptors were sampled from a woman aged 55-70 years with COVID-19, enrolled during active disease.

This rearrangement joins TRBV14 to TRBJ2-7, with 9 bases fitting TRBD2. Germline CDR1 SGHDN, CDR2 FVKESK. J was trimmed by 3 bases and V by 4 bases; bases with no gene match: 7. This CDR3 is built from 15 residues. CDR3 amino acids: CASSPRAGGHYEQYF. DNA for the CDR3: TGTGCCAGCAGCCCTCGAGCGGGAGGACACTACGAGCAGTACTTC.

This rearrangement joins TRBV7-2 to TRBJ2-5, with D maybe TRBD1 (5 bases). The V end was cut by 1 base, the J end by 5 bases, with 8 bases between. The CDR3 runs 13 residues. Germline CDR1 SGHTA, CDR2 FQGNSA. This chain's CDR3 is CASSLVSGETQYF. DNA for the CDR3: TGTGCCAGCAGCTTAGTTTCAGGGGAGACCCAGTACTTC.

The chain recombines TRBV24-1 with TRBJ2-7; D is possibly TRBD1 (6 bases). V lost 2 bases and J lost 2, with 9 bases in between. Per the germline V gene, CDR1 is KGHDR and CDR2 is SFDVKD. This CDR3 is 14 amino acids long. CDR3 coding DNA: TGTGCCACCAGTGATTCGGGACATACCTACGAGCAGTACTTC. This gives the protein CATSDSGHTYEQYF.

The chain's CDR3 is CAISSLTGWDSPLHF. The CDR3 region has the DNA TGTGCCATCAGCTCCTTGACAGGGTGGGATTCACCCCTCCACTTT. This chain uses TRBV10-3 with TRBJ1-6, with 7 bases identical to TRBD1. This CDR3 comprises 15 residues. Trimming removed 6 bases from V and 8 bases from J; junction bases left unmatched: 10. Germline lookup yields CDR1 ENHRY and CDR2 SYGVKD.

This chain uses TRBV30 with TRBJ1-3, with no clear D. The CDR3 has 15 residues. The germline V gene encodes CDR1 GTSNPN and CDR2 SVGIG (reference sequence). The V gene lost 0 bases and the J gene lost 0 bases, with 9 bases spanning the gap. The CDR3 region is CAWSVEQISGNTIYF. CDR3 sequence (DNA): TGTGCCTGGAGTGTAGAACAAATCTCTGGAAACACCATATATTTT.

This chain connects TRBV7-9 to TRBJ1-3, with 7 bases fitting TRBD1. Germline CDR1 SEHNR, CDR2 FQNEAQ (reference sequence). The length of the CDR3 is 15 residues. With 1 base clipped from V and 4 bases from J, the junction kept 4 bases outside the gene matches. CDR3 residues: CASSLGQGDGNTIYF. For the CDR3, the DNA is TGTGCCAGCAGCTTAGGTCAGGGGGACGGAAACACCATATATTTT.

The chain joins TRBV3-1 (or the pseudogene TRBV3-2) to TRBJ1-5; D is possibly TRBD1 (5 bases). Deletions cut 2 bases from V and 4 bases from J, with 9 bases between. The CDR3 consists of 14 residues. CDR1 LGHDT and CDR2 YNNKEL come from the germline V gene (reference sequence). CDR3 DNA sequence: TGTGCCAGCAGCCAAACGGGGGTTAATCAGCCCCAGCATTTT. Amino acids: CASSQTGVNQPQHF.

The chain joins TRBV5-6 to TRBJ1-5; D perhaps matches TRBD1 (5 bases). V dropped 4 bases and J dropped 4 bases, with 15 bases sitting between them. Germline CDR1 SGHDT, CDR2 YYEEEE. This CDR3 has 15 residues. In DNA, the CDR3 is TGTGCCAGCAGCCGCGGGGGGATCCCAAATCAGCCCCAGCATTTT. Translation gives CASSRGGIPNQPQHF.

The chain is built from TRBV6-5 and TRBJ1-5; D might be TRBD1 (5 bases). Germline assignment: CDR1 MNHEY and CDR2 SVGAGI. This CDR3 contains 13 residues. V lost 5 bases and J lost 6, with 11 bases in between. In DNA form, the CDR3 reads TGTGCCAGCAGTCCATCGGGGGGTCAGCCCCAGCATTTT. Translated, it gives CASSPSGGQPQHF.

The chain couples TRBV19 to TRBJ1-3; tentative D call: TRBD1 (5 bases). The CDR3 has 17 amino acids. The ends were cut back, 5 bases at V and 0 bases at J, with 17 bases in the middle. Germline CDR1 LNHDA, CDR2 SQIVND (reference sequence). CDR3 DNA: TGTGCCAGTAGTGCCCTACAGGTTTTTAGCTCTGGAAACACCATATATTTT. Its protein is CASSALQVFSSGNTIYF.

The genes are TRBV24-1 and TRBJ2-1; 11 nucleotides align to TRBD2. The CDR3 length is 16 residues. V lost 5 bases and J lost 1; bases outside the gene matches: 3. Germline CDR1 is KGHDR and CDR2 is SFDVKD. The CDR3 DNA is TGTGCCACCAGTGGTAGCGGGAGGGTATCCTACAATGAGCAGTTCTTC. Its translation: CATSGSGRVSYNEQFF.

The chain uses TRBV14 and TRBJ2-7; possible D gene TRBD2, 5 bases. Germline V gene sequence: CDR1 SGHDN, CDR2 FVKESK. This CDR3 region has 13 residues. The ends were cut back, 4 bases at V and 3 bases at J, with 10 bases in the middle. The CDR3 loop is CASSPPGSYEQYF. The CDR3 nucleotides read TGTGCCAGCAGCCCGCCGGGGAGCTACGAGCAGTACTTC.

The J gene is TRBJ2-4, the V gene TRBV5-1, with D hard to call. The CDR3 runs 13 residues. Trimming removed 0 bases from V and 8 bases from J, with 9 bases in between. Germline lookup yields CDR1 SGHRS and CDR2 YFSETQ. The CDR3 spells CASSLGPADIQYF. CDR3 bases: TGCGCCAGCAGCTTGGGACCGGCGGACATTCAGTACTTC. The whole variable domain, filled in from reference TRBV5-1 and TRBJ2-4, reads KAGVTQTPRYLIKTRGQQVTLSCSPISGHRSVSWYQQTPGQGLQFLFEYFSETQRNKGNFPGRFSGRQFSNSRSEMNVSTLELGDSALYLCASSLGPADIQYFGAGTRLSVL.

The V call is TRBV6-6, the J call TRBJ1-5; D gene unclear. The length of the CDR3 is 11 residues. Trimming shortened V by 6 bases and J by 8 bases, and 8 bases separated the two germline ends. CDR1 MNHNY and CDR2 SVGAGI come from the germline V gene (reference sequence). The CDR3 DNA reads TGTGCCAGCAGCCACGCAGAGCCCCAGCATTTT. Its protein product is CASSHAEPQHF.

This clone was counted once. V and J are TRBV5-1 and TRBJ1-4; D unresolved. The CDR3 is 15 residues long. With 0 bases removed from V and 0 bases from J, the gap between germline ends came to 6 bases. The germline V gene has CDR1 SGHRS and CDR2 YFSETQ. CDR3 amino acids: CASSLVLATNEKLFF. Written as DNA, the CDR3 is TGCGCCAGCAGCTTGGTACTGGCAACTAATGAAAAACTGTTTTTT.

This chain links TRBV3-1 (or the pseudogene TRBV3-2) with TRBJ2-1; 10 bases are shared with TRBD2. The germline V gene encodes CDR1 LGHDT and CDR2 YNNKEL (reference sequence). J lost 4 bases, V lost 3 bases, and 6 bases had no gene match. The CDR3 has 16 residues. This chain's CDR3 is CASSHPTSGVYNEQFF. CDR3 sequence (DNA): TGTGCCAGCAGCCATCCTACTAGCGGGGTTTACAATGAGCAGTTCTTC.

This clone was counted between two and nine times. This chain joins TRBV11-3 and TRBJ1-2, with 8 bases matching TRBD1. The CDR3 runs 13 residues. Unmatched junction bases numbered 1, after V lost 4 bases and J lost 3 bases. The germline V gene encodes CDR1 SGHNT and CDR2 YENEEA. The CDR3 here is CASSSGGDYGYTF. DNA of the CDR3: TGTGCCAGCAGCTCAGGGGGCGACTATGGCTACACCTTC.

This chain uses TRBV6-2 or TRBV6-3 with TRBJ2-2; TRBD1 is a possible D gene (6 bases). CDR1 and CDR2 (germline): MNHEY, SVGEGT. Trimming cost V 6 bases and J 8 bases, with 16 bases left between them. CDR3 size: 14 residues. Here the CDR3 reads CASSPLGANGELFF. CDR3 sequence (DNA): TGTGCCAGCAGCCCACTGGGGGCGAATGGGGAGCTGTTTTTT.

This clone turned up a few times. V usage is TRBV4-1 and J usage is TRBJ1-5; TRBD1 aligns across 7 bases. This CDR3 comprises 16 residues. Germline assignment: CDR1 MGHRA and CDR2 YSYEKL. Trimming removed 4 bases from V and 0 bases from J; junction bases left unmatched: 6. CDR3 amino acids: CASSRWDRNSNQPQHF. CDR3 nucleotides: TGCGCCAGCAGCCGATGGGACAGAAATAGCAATCAGCCCCAGCATTTT.

This chain uses TRBV5-6 with TRBJ1-5; 10 bases are a match to TRBD1. The germline gives CDR1 SGHDT, CDR2 YYEEEE. The CDR3 is 16 residues long. V was clipped by 3 bases and J by 0 bases; unmatched bases: 3. The CDR3 loop is CASSYGTGDSNQPQHF. The CDR3, as DNA: TGTGCCAGCAGCTACGGGACAGGGGATAGCAATCAGCCCCAGCATTTT.

The V and J genes are TRBV6-6 and TRBJ2-1; 12 bases align to TRBD2. The germline CDR1 and CDR2 sequences are MNHNY and SVGAGI (reference sequence). This CDR3 is 14 amino acids long. V lost 6 bases, J lost 9 bases, and 6 bases stayed unmatched. The CDR3 coding sequence is TGTGCCAGCAGCCTAGCGGGAGGGCCGGGTGAGCAGTTCTTC. It is translated as CASSLAGGPGEQFF.

The count of this clone is one. This chain joins TRBV9 and TRBJ1-1; 7 bases map to TRBD1. CDR3 length equals 14 residues. The germline V gene encodes CDR1 SGDLS and CDR2 YYNGEE. V lost 4 bases, J lost 5 bases, and 8 bases stayed unmatched. The CDR3 coding sequence is TGTGCCAGCAGCTCCGCAGGGGGTTGGACTGAAGCTTTCTTT. As protein: CASSSAGGWTEAFF.

The V and J genes are TRBV5-1 and TRBJ2-1, with D tentatively TRBD2 (6 bases). Trimming shortened V by 0 bases and J by 9 bases, and 10 bases separated the two germline ends. The CDR3 length is 13 residues. Germline V gene lookup returns CDR1 SGHRS and CDR2 YFSETQ. In nucleotides, the CDR3 is TGCGCCAGCAGCTTGGCGGGAGCTCCTGAGCAGTTCTTC. Its translation: CASSLAGAPEQFF.

This CDR3 is CASSFSGNGTDTQYF. The CDR3 bases are TGTGCCAGCAGCTTTAGCGGGAACGGCACAGATACGCAGTATTTT. The chain employs TRBV7-9 and TRBJ2-3, with 8 bases that match TRBD2. CDR1 and CDR2 (germline): SEHNR, FQNEAQ (reference sequence). After removal of 3 bases from V and 1 base from J, the junction contained 3 bases not matched to a gene. This CDR3 region has 15 residues.

The gene calls are TRBV4-3 and TRBJ2-7, with 13 bases identical to TRBD2. The trim removed 1 base at V and 5 bases at J, leaving 14 bases unmatched. Germline CDR1 LGHNA, CDR2 YSLEER. The length of the CDR3 is 19 residues. The CDR3 region is CASSQVPGTSGTHLNEQYF. DNA of the CDR3: TGCGCCAGCAGCCAAGTCCCCGGGACTAGCGGGACCCACTTGAACGAGCAGTACTTC.

The chain joins TRBV19 to TRBJ2-1; no clear D gene. CDR1 and CDR2 from the germline V gene are LNHDA and SQIVND (reference sequence). The length of the CDR3 is 13 residues. V gave up 3 bases and J gave up 7 bases, with 10 bases separating them. CDR3 sequence: CASSMLVRNEQFF. As DNA, the CDR3 is TGTGCCAGTAGTATGCTAGTGCGTAATGAGCAGTTCTTC.

The chain combines TRBV7-9 with TRBJ1-2; TRBD1 matches 7 bases. This CDR3 spans 15 amino acids. The V gene's germline CDR1 is SEHNR and CDR2 FQNEAQ (reference sequence). With 1 base clipped from V and 0 bases from J, the junction kept 2 bases outside the gene matches. The CDR3 loop reads CASSLGQGPNYGYTF. The CDR3 bases are TGTGCCAGCAGCTTAGGACAGGGACCTAACTATGGCTACACCTTC.